This entry lists 9 T cell receptor beta chains sequenced from one sample in a study of long-term antiretroviral therapy in people with HIV. Investigators performed immunoSEQ version v3.0 at survey level. Using immunoSEQ multiplex PCR, the repertoire was profiled, and TCRdb retains in-frame clones only, with some absent. The sample yields roughly 28,000 clones, approximately 91% seen once. The input for sequencing was unsorted PBMCs, taken 3.1 years after starting antiretroviral therapy. These TCRs come from a man aged 18 to 30 with HIV.

This clone was detected once. This chain uses TRBV7-9 with TRBJ2-3, with a possible D match to TRBD1 (7 bases). CDR1 and CDR2 (germline): SEHNR, FQNEAQ (reference sequence). Trimming left V 3 bases short and J 2 bases short, with 18 bases between. The CDR3 totals 17 residues. The CDR3 spells CASSFKMGGQNTDTQYF. The DNA of the CDR3 is TGTGCCAGCAGCTTCAAAATGGGGGGACAGAACACAGATACGCAGTATTTT.

V usage is TRBV7-2 and J usage is TRBJ1-5; D unresolved. Germline V gene sequence: CDR1 SGHTA, CDR2 FQGNSA. The CDR3 consists of 15 residues. V gave up 2 bases and J gave up 3 bases, with 11 bases separating them. The CDR3 DNA reads TGTGCCAGCAGCTTATATTCGGCCTACAATCAGCCCCAGCATTTT. This sequence encodes CASSLYSAYNQPQHF.

The chain has TRBV5-1 and TRBJ2-7, with D possibly matching TRBD2 (5 bases). Per germline, CDR1 SGHRS and CDR2 YFSETQ. The CDR3 consists of 14 residues. Between the trimmed V and J ends, which lost 7 bases and 5 bases, there was a span of 19 bases. The CDR3 DNA reads as TGCGCCAGCTCAATAGGGAACCTCGGGGACGAGCAGTACTTC. Protein: CASSIGNLGDEQYF.

The chain links TRBV2 to TRBJ2-1; 10 nucleotides agree with TRBD2. The CDR3 totals 15 residues. The germline V gene encodes CDR1 SNHLY and CDR2 FYNNEI. V was clipped by 6 bases and J by 8 bases; unmatched bases: 10. The CDR3: CASSRRLAGIDEQFF. In DNA form, the CDR3 reads TGTGCCAGCAGCCGTAGACTAGCGGGTATTGATGAGCAGTTCTTC.

The J gene is TRBJ1-6, the V gene TRBV21-1; the table's D call TRBD1 went unverified against the DNA. TRBV21-1 is described as a pseudogene. The CDR3 totals 14 residues. CDR3 nucleotide sequence: TGTGCCAGCAGCAAAGACAGGGTATTGTCACCCCTCCACTTT. This sequence encodes CASSKDRVLSPLHF.

The chain employs TRBV27 and TRBJ2-3; 9 nucleotides match TRBD1. Germline V gene data show CDR1 as MNHEY and CDR2 as SMNVEV (reference sequence). The ends lost 4 bases at V and 4 bases at J; junction bases unmatched: 6. The CDR3 has 15 amino acids. The CDR3 region has the DNA TGTGCCAGCAGTTCCAACAGGGGGCCCTCAGATACGCAGTATTTT. It is translated as CASSSNRGPSDTQYF.

J is TRBJ2-5 and V is TRBV14; 7 bases agree with TRBD2. The CDR3 covers 15 residues. After removal of 1 base from V and 4 bases from J, the junction contained 6 bases not matched to a gene. Germline CDR1 and CDR2: SGHDN and FVKESK. CDR3 sequence (DNA): TGTGCCAGCAGCCAAGGGGACTACGATAGAGAGACCCAGTACTTC. It specifies CASSQGDYDRETQYF.

This clone appeared a single time. This rearrangement joins TRBV21-1 to TRBJ2-3; the table's D call TRBD1 went unverified against the DNA. TRBV21-1 is a pseudogene. This CDR3 has 14 amino acids. The CDR3 region is CASSNGQGADTQYF. The CDR3 bases are TGTGCCAGCAGCAACGGACAGGGGGCAGATACGCAGTATTTT.

This chain links TRBV9 with TRBJ1-2, with a tentative D call TRBD1 (5 bases). V lost 4 bases and J lost 7, with 17 bases in between. CDR1 and CDR2 (germline): SGDLS, YYNGEE. The CDR3 has 14 amino acids. The CDR3 DNA follows: TGTGCCAGCAGCCGGGACCCCCCTCGAGGTGGCTACACCTTC. This gives the protein CASSRDPPRGGYTF.